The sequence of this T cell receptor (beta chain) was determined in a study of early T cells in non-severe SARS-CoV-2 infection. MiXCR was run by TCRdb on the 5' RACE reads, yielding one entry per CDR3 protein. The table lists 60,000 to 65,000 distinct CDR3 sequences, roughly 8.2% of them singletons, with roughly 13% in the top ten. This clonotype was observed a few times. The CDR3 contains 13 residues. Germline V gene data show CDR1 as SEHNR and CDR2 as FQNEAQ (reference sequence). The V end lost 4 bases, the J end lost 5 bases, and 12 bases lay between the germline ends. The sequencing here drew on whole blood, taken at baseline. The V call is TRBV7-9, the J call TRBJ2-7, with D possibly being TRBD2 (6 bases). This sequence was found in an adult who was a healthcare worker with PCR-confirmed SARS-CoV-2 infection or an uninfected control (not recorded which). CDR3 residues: CASSSRRADEQYF. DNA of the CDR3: TGTGCCAGCAGCTCTCGGAGGGCGGACGAGCAGTACTTC.